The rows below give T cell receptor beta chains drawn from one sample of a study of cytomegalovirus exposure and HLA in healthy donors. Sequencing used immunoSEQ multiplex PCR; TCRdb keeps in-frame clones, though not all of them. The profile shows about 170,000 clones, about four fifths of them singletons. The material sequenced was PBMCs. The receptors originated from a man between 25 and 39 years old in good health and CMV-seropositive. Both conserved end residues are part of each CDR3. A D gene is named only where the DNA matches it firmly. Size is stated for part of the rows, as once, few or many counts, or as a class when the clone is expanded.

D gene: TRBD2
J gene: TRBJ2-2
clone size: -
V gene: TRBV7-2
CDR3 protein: CASSEASGYTGELFF
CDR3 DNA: TGTGCCAGCTCCGAGGCTAGCGGCTACACCGGGGAGCTGTTTTTT

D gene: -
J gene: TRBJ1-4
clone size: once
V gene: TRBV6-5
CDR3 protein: CASSYRGGNEKLFF
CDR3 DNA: TGTGCCAGCAGTTACAGGGGGGGGAATGAAAAACTGTTTTTT

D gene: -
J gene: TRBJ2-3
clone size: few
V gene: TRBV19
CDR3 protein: CASSIGVAERTDTQYF
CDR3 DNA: TGTGCCAGTAGTATCGGGGTAGCGGAACGCACAGATACGCAGTATTTT

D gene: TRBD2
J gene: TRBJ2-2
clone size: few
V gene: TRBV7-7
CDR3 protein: CASSLLAGDTGELFF
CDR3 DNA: TGTGCCAGCAGCTTACTAGCGGGGGACACCGGGGAGCTGTTTTTT

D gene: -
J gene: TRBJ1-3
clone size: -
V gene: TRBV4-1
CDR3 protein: CASSQDLGGRGSGNTIYF
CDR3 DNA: TGCGCCAGCAGCCAAGATCTAGGCGGCAGGGGATCTGGAAACACCATATATTTT

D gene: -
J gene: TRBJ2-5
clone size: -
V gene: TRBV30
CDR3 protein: CAWSRGKETQYF
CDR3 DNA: TGTGCCTGGAGTAGGGGTAAGGAGACCCAGTACTTC

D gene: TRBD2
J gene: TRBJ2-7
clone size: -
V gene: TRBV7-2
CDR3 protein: CASSSTSGSSYEQYF
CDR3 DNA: TGTGCCAGCAGCTCGACTAGCGGGAGTTCCTACGAGCAGTACTTC

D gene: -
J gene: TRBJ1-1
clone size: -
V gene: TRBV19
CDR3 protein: CASMGGHTEAFF
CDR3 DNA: TGTGCCAGTATGGGGGGGCACACTGAAGCTTTCTTT

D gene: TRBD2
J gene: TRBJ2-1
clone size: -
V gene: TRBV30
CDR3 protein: CAWSTLAGGYNEQFF
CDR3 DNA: TGTGCCTGGAGTACGCTAGCGGGAGGATACAATGAGCAGTTCTTC

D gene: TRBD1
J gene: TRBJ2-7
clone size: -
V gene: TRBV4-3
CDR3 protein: CASSQDPPTGISYEQYF
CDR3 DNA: TGCGCCAGCAGCCAAGACCCCCCGACAGGGATCTCCTACGAGCAGTACTTC

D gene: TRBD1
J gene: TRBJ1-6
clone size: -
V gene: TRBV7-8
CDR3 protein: CASSATGAGSPLHF
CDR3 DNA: TGTGCCAGCAGCGCCACAGGGGCTGGGTCACCCCTCCACTTT

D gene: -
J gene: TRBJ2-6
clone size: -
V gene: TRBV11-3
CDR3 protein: CASSPGPRSGANVLTF
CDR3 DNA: TGTGCCAGCAGCCCTGGGCCACGGTCTGGGGCCAACGTCCTGACTTTC

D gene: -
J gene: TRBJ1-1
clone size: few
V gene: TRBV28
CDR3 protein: CASSLTARGNTEAFF
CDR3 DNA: TGTGCCAGCAGTTTAACGGCCAGGGGGAACACTGAAGCTTTCTTT

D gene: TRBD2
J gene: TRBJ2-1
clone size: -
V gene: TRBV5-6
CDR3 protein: CASSHQTSGYYNEQFF
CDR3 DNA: TGTGCCAGCAGCCATCAGACTAGCGGATATTACAATGAGCAGTTCTTC

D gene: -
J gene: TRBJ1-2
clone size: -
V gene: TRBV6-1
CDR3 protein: CASSDTANYGYTF
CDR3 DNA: TGTGCCAGCAGTGATACTGCTAACTATGGCTACACCTTC

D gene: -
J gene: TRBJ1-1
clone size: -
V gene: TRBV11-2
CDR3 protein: CASSSPGQGGGTEAFF
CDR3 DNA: TGTGCCAGCAGCTCACCAGGGCAGGGAGGCGGCACTGAAGCTTTCTTT

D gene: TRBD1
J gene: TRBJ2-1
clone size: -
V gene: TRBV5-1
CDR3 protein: CASSSGQGTTYNGQFF
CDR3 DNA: TGCGCCAGCAGCTCCGGACAGGGCACCACCTACAATGGGCAGTTCTTC

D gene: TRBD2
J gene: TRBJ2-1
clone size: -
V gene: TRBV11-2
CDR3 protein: CASSLVGWREINKQFF
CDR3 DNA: TGTGCCAGCAGCTTAGTTGGCTGGCGGGAGATAAATAAGCAGTTCTTC

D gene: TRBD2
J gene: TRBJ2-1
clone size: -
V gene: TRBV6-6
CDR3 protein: CASRERGPYNEQFF
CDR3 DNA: TGTGCCAGCAGGGAGCGGGGGCCCTACAATGAGCAGTTCTTC

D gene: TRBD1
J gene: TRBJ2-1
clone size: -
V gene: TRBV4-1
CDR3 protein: CASSHGPGTGFVNEQFF
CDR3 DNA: TGCGCCAGCAGCCATGGTCCCGGGACAGGGTTTGTCAATGAGCAGTTCTTC

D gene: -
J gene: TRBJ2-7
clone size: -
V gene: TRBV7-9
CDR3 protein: CASSLSRPGYEQYF
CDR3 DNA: TGTGCCAGCAGCTTATCCCGGCCAGGATACGAGCAGTACTTC

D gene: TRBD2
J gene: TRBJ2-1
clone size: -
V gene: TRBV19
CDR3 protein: CASSTGHGLAGESEQFF
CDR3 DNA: TGTGCCAGTAGTACCGGACACGGACTAGCGGGAGAATCTGAGCAGTTCTTC

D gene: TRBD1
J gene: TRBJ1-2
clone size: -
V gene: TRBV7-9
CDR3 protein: CASSFSTGESGYTF
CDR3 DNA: TGTGCCAGCAGCTTTTCGACAGGGGAAAGCGGCTACACCTTC

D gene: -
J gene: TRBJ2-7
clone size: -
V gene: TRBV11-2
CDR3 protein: CASTTRGFYEQYF
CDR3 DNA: TGTGCCAGCACCACTCGGGGGTTCTACGAGCAGTACTTC

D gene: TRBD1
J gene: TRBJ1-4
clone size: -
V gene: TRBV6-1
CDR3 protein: CAGNRGRNEKLFF
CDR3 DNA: TGTGCCGGAAACAGGGGGCGCAATGAAAAACTGTTTTTT

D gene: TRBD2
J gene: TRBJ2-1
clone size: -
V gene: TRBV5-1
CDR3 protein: CASGFTSGRLLTYNEQFF
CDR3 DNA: TGCGCCAGCGGCTTTACTAGCGGGAGACTTCTTACCTACAATGAGCAGTTCTTC

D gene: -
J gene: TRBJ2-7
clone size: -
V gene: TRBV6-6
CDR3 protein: CASNHLLRDNIYEQYF
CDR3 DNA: TGTGCCAGCAACCACCTACTCCGGGACAACATCTACGAGCAGTACTTC

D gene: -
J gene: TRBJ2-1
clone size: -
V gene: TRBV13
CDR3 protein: CASRHTRLQSGSYNEQFF
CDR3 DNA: TGTGCCAGCAGACATACTAGACTTCAAAGCGGCTCCTACAATGAGCAGTTCTTC

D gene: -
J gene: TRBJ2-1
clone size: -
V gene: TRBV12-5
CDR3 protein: CASDRGYNEQFF
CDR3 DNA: TGTGCTAGTGATAGGGGGTACAATGAGCAGTTCTTC

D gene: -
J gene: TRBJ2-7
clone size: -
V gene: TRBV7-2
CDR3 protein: CASSLAQLYEQYF
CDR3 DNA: TGTGCCAGCAGCTTAGCCCAATTGTACGAGCAGTACTTC

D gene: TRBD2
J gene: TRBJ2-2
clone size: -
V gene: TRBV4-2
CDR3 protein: CASSQDLAGGVPGELFF
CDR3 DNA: TGTGCCAGCAGCCAAGACTTAGCGGGGGGCGTGCCCGGGGAGCTGTTTTTT

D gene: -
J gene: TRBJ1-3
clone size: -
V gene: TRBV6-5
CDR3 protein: CASKGGSLGNTIYF
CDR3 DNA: TGTGCCAGCAAGGGCGGGTCCCTTGGAAACACCATATATTTT

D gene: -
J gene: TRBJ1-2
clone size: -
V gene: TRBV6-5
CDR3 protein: CASSPGGNNYGYTF
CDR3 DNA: TGTGCCAGCAGTCCGGGAGGGAATAACTATGGCTACACCTTC

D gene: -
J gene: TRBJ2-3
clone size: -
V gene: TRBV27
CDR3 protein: CASSPPGHTDTQYF
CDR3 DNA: TGTGCCAGCAGTCCACCGGGACATACAGATACGCAGTATTTT

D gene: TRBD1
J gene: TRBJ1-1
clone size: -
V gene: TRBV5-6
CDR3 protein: CASSSILTGASTEAFF
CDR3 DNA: TGTGCCAGCAGCTCGATTCTTACAGGGGCGAGTACTGAAGCTTTCTTT

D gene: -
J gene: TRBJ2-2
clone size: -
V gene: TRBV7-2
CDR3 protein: CASSLGGEGGELFF
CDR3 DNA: TGTGCCAGCAGCTTAGGGGGAGAAGGAGGGGAGCTGTTTTTT

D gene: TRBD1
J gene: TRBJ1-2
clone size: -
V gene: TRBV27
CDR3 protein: CASSPADRGRLNYGYTF
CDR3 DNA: TGTGCCAGCAGTCCCGCGGACAGGGGGCGCCTGAACTATGGCTACACCTTC

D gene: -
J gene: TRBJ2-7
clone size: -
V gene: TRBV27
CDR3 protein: CASSSRGATYEQYF
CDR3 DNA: TGTGCCAGCAGCTCCAGGGGGGCAACCTACGAGCAGTACTTC

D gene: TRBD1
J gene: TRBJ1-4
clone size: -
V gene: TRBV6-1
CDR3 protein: CASSGTGGNEKLFF
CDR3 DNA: TGTGCCAGCAGCGGGACAGGGGGGAATGAAAAACTGTTTTTT

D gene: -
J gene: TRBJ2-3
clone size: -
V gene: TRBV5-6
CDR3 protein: CASSLGLASGTDTQYF
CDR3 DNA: TGTGCCAGCAGCTTGGGGCTGGCTAGCGGCACAGATACGCAGTATTTT

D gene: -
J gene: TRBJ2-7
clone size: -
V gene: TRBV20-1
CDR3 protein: CSALRTNEQYF
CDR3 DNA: TGCAGTGCTCTCCGGACTAACGAGCAGTACTTC

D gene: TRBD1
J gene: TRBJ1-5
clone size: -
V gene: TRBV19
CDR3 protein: CASSIAGTGGEQPQHF
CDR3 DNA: TGTGCCAGTAGTATAGCCGGGACAGGGGGCGAGCAGCCCCAGCATTTT

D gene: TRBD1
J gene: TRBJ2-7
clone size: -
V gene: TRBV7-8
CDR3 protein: CASSRDRGGAYEQYF
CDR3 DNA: TGTGCCAGCAGCCGAGACAGGGGTGGGGCCTACGAGCAGTACTTC

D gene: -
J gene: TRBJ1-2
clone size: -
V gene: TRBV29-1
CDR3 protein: CSVEDEGGMCGYTF
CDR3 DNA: TGCAGCGTTGAAGATGAGGGAGGGATGTGTGGCTACACCTTC

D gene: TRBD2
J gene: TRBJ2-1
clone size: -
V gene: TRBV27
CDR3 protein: CASSQGRGAYNEQFF
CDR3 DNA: TGTGCCAGCAGCCAGGGCCGGGGGGCCTACAATGAGCAGTTCTTC